One sample yielded the 16 T cell receptor beta chains listed below, sequenced in a study of response to subunit inactivated influenza vaccine. TCRdb called the RT-PCR reads again in MiXCR, with one record for every CDR3 protein. The data contain hundreds of thousands of distinct CDR3 sequences, 15% to 20% of them seen just once; the ten biggest clones take up around 3%. Sequenced here: CD4+ T cells sorted from PBMCs, sampled around 25 months after vaccination. The receptors were sampled from a man aged 45-69 years who received an inactivated influenza vaccine.

The CDR3 loop is CASSPRGTEGDTQYF. The CDR3 DNA reads TGTGCCAGCTCACCAAGGGGGACAGAGGGAGATACGCAGTATTTT. The chain combines TRBV18 with TRBJ2-3; TRBD1 matches 7 bases. J gave up 5 bases and V 2 bases, and 7 bases lay outside the gene matches. The CDR3 is made up of 15 amino acids. Germline-derived CDR1 and CDR2 are KGHSH and LQKENI.

V gene TRBV7-2 combines with J gene TRBJ2-5, with D maybe TRBD1 (5 bases). The length of the CDR3 is 15 residues. Germline assignment: CDR1 SGHTA and CDR2 FQGNSA. V was shortened by 5 bases and J by 5 bases, with 18 bases between the two germline ends. The CDR3 sequence is CASSPMVGAMETQYF. CDR3 DNA sequence: TGTGCCAGCAGCCCCATGGTAGGGGCAATGGAGACCCAGTACTTC.

The J gene is TRBJ2-1, the V gene TRBV4-3; D call uncertain. CDR3 length: 15 residues. Per germline, CDR1 LGHNA and CDR2 YSLEER. With 5 bases removed from V and 8 bases from J, the gap between germline ends came to 19 bases. CDR3 protein: CASSETLRDLHEQFF. CDR3 sequence (DNA): TGCGCCAGCAGCGAGACACTAAGAGATTTGCATGAGCAGTTCTTC.

This clonotype was picked up a small number of times. The V call is TRBV5-1, the J call TRBJ2-5, with TRBD1 matching over 9 bases. CDR1 SGHRS and CDR2 YFSETQ come from the germline V gene. This CDR3 is built from 13 residues. Germline trimming cut 9 bases from V and 5 bases from J; bases unmatched to any gene: 8. The CDR3 loop reads CATADRGYETQYF. For the CDR3, the DNA is TGCGCCACTGCGGACAGGGGCTATGAGACCCAGTACTTC.

The chain is built from TRBV10-3 and TRBJ1-1; D not certain. Germline V gene lookup returns CDR1 ENHRY and CDR2 SYGVKD. This CDR3 spans 13 amino acids. The V end lost 4 bases, the J end lost 1 base, and 7 bases lay between the germline ends. CDR3 region: CAISAARNTEAFF. The CDR3 DNA follows: TGTGCCATCAGTGCGGCCAGGAACACTGAAGCTTTCTTT.

This clonotype was counted between two and nine times. The chain couples TRBV10-3 to TRBJ2-1; D uncertain. V was trimmed by 0 bases and J by 8 bases, leaving 11 bases between them. The germline gives CDR1 ENHRY, CDR2 SYGVKD. The CDR3 is 14 amino acids. CDR3 sequence: CAISESVSQHEQFF. CDR3 nucleotide sequence: TGTGCCATCAGTGAGTCGGTCAGTCAACATGAGCAGTTCTTC.

This clonotype was counted only a few times. V and J are TRBV12-3 or TRBV12-4 and TRBJ1-1; 8 bases agree with TRBD1. The CDR3 runs to 15 residues. V lost 5 bases and J lost 1; bases outside the gene matches: 6. CDR3 region: CASSPTGQGNTEAFF. The CDR3 DNA reads TGTGCCAGCAGTCCGACCGGACAGGGGAACACTGAAGCTTTCTTT.

The gene calls are TRBV9 and TRBJ1-3; TRBD1 matches 8 bases. This CDR3 spans 15 amino acids. Looked up from germline, CDR1 is SGDLS and CDR2 is YYNGEE. The J segment lost 3 bases and the V segment lost 0 bases, leaving 2 bases of the junction unmatched. CDR3 loop: CASSVGGTGGNTIYF. In DNA, the CDR3 is TGTGCCAGCAGCGTAGGAGGGACAGGTGGAAACACCATATATTTT.

This clonotype was counted a few times. This chain connects TRBV11-2 to TRBJ2-7, with D uncertain. The CDR3 has 13 residues. The germline V gene has CDR1 SGHAT and CDR2 FQNNGV. Between the trimmed V and J ends, which lost 6 bases and 3 bases, there was a span of 12 bases. In DNA, the CDR3 is TGTGCCAGCAGAACCGTGGTCGACTACGAGCAGTACTTC. This codes for CASRTVVDYEQYF.

In this sample, this clonotype turned up a few times. This chain connects TRBV28 to TRBJ1-4; D remains unclear. Per the germline V gene, CDR1 is MDHEN and CDR2 is SYDVKM. V gave up 3 bases and J gave up 11 bases, with 13 bases separating them. The CDR3 loop spans 13 amino acids. CDR3 bases: TGTGCCAGCAGTTTGTTGCAGGCCAAGAAACTGTTTTTT. This codes for CASSLLQAKKLFF.

This chain uses TRBV3-1 with TRBJ2-5, with a possible D match to TRBD2 (6 bases). Trimming left V 4 bases short and J 2 bases short, with 17 bases between. This CDR3 has 16 residues. From germline, CDR1 is LGHDT and CDR2 YNNKEL (reference sequence). The chain's CDR3 is CASSPRRTTTQETQYF. In DNA form, the CDR3 reads TGTGCCAGCAGCCCCCGACGGACTACTACTCAAGAGACCCAGTACTTC.

This clonotype has a handful of counts. The rearrangement links TRBV20-1 to TRBJ1-5; D gene ambiguous. The germline CDR1 and CDR2 sequences are DFQATT and SNEGSKA (reference sequence). The V and J ends lost 0 bases and 3 bases respectively, with 9 bases between them. This CDR3 contains 14 residues. The CDR3 DNA is TGCAGTGCTAGAGAGGCTCGGAACAATCAGCCCCAGCATTTT. Residues: CSAREARNNQPQHF.

This clonotype was found a few times. The CDR3 sequence is CASSLRAMAQYF. DNA for the CDR3: TGTGCCAGCAGTTTAAGAGCGATGGCGCAGTATTTT. This sequence joins TRBV28 and TRBJ2-3, with no clear D. The germline V gene encodes CDR1 MDHEN and CDR2 SYDVKM. V lost 2 bases, J lost 10 bases, and 10 bases lay in between. There are 12 residues in the CDR3.

In this sample, this clonotype turned up many times. The chain employs TRBV20-1 and TRBJ2-5; 16 positions agree with TRBD2. The J segment lost 7 bases and the V segment lost 3 bases, leaving 11 bases of the junction unmatched. Germline V CDR1 and CDR2: DFQATT, SNEGSKA (reference sequence). The CDR3 consists of 17 residues. For the CDR3, the DNA is TGCAGTGCTAGGCCGGGACTAGCGGGAGGGCCGAGAGGGACCCAGTACTTC. Protein: CSARPGLAGGPRGTQYF.

In this sample, this clonotype turned up a few times. The chain couples TRBV5-1 to TRBJ2-3, with a possible D match to TRBD2 (6 bases). V lost 1 base, J lost 0 bases, and 12 bases lay in between. The CDR3 has 16 amino acids. CDR1 is SGHRS and CDR2 is YFSETQ in the germline V gene. The CDR3 DNA reads as TGCGCCAGCAGCTTGTCGTACGGGAGTAGCACAGATACGCAGTATTTT. Protein sequence: CASSLSYGSSTDTQYF. The variable domain in full, with the rest retrieved from reference TRBV5-1 and TRBJ2-3, is KAGVTQTPRYLIKTRGQQVTLSCSPISGHRSVSWYQQTPGQGLQFLFEYFSETQRNKGNFPGRFSGRQFSNSRSEMNVSTLELGDSALYLCASSLSYGSSTDTQYFGPGTRLTVL.

The chain employs TRBV12-3 or TRBV12-4 and TRBJ1-5, with D maybe TRBD1 (5 bases). The V end lost 2 bases, the J end lost 9 bases, and 11 bases lay between the germline ends. The CDR3 has 13 amino acids. Here the CDR3 DNA reads TGTGCCAGCAGTTTACAGGGAAGTGGGCCCCAGCATTTT. This encodes CASSLQGSGPQHF.